This T cell receptor (beta chain) was sequenced during a study of blood T cell repertoires in COVID-19. The wider study: Both acute and convalescent COVID-19 samples were obtained from the United States, Italy and Spain.

J lost 13 bases, V lost 0 bases, and 11 bases had no gene match. CDR3 size: 15 residues. CDR1 GTSNPN and CDR2 SVGIG come from the germline V gene (reference sequence). Authors' methods: It was from reference gene primer amplification that nucleated cell counts were estimated. The protocol was immunoSEQ multiplex PCR, while the TCRdb copy is restricted to in-frame clones and leaves out a portion. The V and J calls and clone size were taken over from that table, and D and trimming were inferred from the DNA. Of approximately 220,000 clones listed, roughly 84% are singletons. V is TRBV30 and J is TRBJ2-1; the match to TRBD1 covers 11 bases. The specimen was peripheral blood. This TCR derives from a man aged 45-60 years who had recovered from COVID-19. The CDR3 spells CAWSVRTGGILGQFF. CDR3 bases: TGTGCCTGGAGTGTAAGGACAGGGGGCATCTTAGGTCAGTTCTTC.